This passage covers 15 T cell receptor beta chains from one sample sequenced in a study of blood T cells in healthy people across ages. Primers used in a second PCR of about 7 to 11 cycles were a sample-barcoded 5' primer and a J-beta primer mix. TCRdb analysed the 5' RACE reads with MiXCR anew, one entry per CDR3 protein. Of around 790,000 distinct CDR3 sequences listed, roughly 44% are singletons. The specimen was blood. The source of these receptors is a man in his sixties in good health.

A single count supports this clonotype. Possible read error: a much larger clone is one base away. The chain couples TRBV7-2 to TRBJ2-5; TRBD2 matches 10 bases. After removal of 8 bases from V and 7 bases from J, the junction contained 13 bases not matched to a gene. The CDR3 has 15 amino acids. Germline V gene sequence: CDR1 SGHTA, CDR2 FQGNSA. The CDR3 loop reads CASCERLAGTRTQYF. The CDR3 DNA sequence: TGTGCCAGCTGCGAAAGACTAGCGGGCACGAGGACCCAGTACTTC.

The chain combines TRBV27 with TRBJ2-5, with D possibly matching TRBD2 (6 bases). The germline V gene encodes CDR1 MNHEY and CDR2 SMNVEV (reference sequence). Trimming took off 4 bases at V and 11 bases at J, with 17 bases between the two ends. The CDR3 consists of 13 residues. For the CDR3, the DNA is TGTGCCAGCAGTTCGGGGGTCTACAATGAGCAGTACTTC. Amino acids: CASSSGVYNEQYF.

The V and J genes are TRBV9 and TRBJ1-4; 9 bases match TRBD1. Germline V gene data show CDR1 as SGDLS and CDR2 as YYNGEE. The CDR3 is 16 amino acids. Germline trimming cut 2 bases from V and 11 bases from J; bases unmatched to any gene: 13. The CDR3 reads CASSVGSGTGLGKLFF. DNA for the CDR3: TGTGCCAGCAGCGTTGGATCCGGGACAGGGCTGGGTAAACTGTTTTTT.

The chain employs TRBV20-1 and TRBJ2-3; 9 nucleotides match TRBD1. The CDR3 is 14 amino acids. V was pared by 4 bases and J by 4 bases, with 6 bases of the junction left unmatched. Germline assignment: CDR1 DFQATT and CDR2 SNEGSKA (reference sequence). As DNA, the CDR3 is TGCAGTGCTATCCGGGACAGGGTCCCAGATACGCAGTATTTT. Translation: CSAIRDRVPDTQYF.

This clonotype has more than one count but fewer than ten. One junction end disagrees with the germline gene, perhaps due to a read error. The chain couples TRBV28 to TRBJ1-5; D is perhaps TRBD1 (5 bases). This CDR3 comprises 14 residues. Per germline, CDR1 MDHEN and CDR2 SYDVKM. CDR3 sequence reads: CASSPQIREQPPHF. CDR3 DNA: TGTGCCAGCAGTCCTCAGATCAGGGAGCAGCCCCCGCATTTT.

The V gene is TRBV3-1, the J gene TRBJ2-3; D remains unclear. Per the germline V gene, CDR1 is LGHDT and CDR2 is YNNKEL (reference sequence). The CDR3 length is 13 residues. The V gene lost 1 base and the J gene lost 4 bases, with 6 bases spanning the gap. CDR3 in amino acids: CASSQVMADTQYF. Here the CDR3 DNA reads TGTGCCAGCAGCCAAGTCATGGCAGATACGCAGTATTTT.

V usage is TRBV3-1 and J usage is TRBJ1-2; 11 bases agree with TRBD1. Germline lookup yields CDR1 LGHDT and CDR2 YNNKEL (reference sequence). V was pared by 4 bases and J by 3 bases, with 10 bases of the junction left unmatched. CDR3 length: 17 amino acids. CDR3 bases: TGTGCCAGCAGCCGAGTCTCCGGACAGGGGGCGGACTATGGCTACACCTTC. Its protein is CASSRVSGQGADYGYTF.

CDR3: CASSQDLGTRSYSNQPQHF. The CDR3 DNA sequence: TGCGCCAGCAGCCAAGATCTAGGGACGAGAAGTTATAGCAATCAGCCCCAGCATTTT. The V and J genes are TRBV4-1 and TRBJ1-5, with D possibly matching TRBD1 (5 bases). V was trimmed by 0 bases and J by 0 bases, leaving 18 bases between them. The CDR3 runs to 19 residues. Per the germline V gene, CDR1 is MGHRA and CDR2 is YSYEKL.

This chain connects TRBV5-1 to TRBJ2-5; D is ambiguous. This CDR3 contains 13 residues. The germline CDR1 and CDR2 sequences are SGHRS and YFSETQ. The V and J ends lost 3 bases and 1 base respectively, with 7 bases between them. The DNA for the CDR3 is TGCGCCAGCAGCTGCGGACCCCAAGAGACCCAGTACTTC. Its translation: CASSCGPQETQYF.

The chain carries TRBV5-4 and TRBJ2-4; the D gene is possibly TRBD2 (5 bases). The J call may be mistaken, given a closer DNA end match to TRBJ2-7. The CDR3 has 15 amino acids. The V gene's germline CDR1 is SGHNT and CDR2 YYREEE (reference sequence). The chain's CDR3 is CASSLVRGESYEQYF. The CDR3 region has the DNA TGTGCCAGCAGCTTGGTCCGGGGTGAATCGTACGAGCAGTACTTC.

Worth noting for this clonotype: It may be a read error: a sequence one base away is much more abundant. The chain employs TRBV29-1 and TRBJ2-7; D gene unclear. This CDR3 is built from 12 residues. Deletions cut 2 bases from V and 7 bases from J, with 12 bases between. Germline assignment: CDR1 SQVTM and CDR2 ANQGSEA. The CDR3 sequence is CSVEWLVSEQYF. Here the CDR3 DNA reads TGCAGCGTTGAATGGCTAGTTAGTGAGCAGTACTTC.

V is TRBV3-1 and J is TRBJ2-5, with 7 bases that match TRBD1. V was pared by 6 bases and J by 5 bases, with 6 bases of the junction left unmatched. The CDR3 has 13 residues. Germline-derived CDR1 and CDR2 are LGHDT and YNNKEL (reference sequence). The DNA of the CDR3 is TGTGCCAGCAGTCGACAGGGTAGTGAGACCCAGTACTTC. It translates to CASSRQGSETQYF.

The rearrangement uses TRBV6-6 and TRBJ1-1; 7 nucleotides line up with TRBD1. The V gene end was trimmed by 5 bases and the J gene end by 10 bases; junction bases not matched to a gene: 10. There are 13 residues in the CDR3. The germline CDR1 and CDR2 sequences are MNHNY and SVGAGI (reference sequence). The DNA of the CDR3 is TGTGCCAGCAGTCACCGACAGGGCAAGGGAGCTTTCTTT. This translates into CASSHRQGKGAFF.

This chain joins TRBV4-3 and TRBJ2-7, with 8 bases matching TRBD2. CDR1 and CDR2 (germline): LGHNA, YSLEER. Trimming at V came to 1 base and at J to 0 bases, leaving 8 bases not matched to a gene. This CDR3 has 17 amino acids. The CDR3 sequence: CASSQASGGRGSYEQYF. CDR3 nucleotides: TGCGCCAGCAGCCAAGCGAGCGGGGGCAGGGGCTCCTACGAGCAGTACTTC.

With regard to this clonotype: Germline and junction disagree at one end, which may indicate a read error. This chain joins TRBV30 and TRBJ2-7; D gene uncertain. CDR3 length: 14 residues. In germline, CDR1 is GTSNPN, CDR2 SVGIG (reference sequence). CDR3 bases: TGTGCCAGGAGTTGGGCGTCTGGGGCCTACGAGCAGTACTTC. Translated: CARSWASGAYEQYF.